This T cell receptor (beta chain) appears in the sequencing data of a study of control samples from healthy donors and cancer patients. Germline lookup yields CDR1 MNHEY and CDR2 SVGAGI. Trimming cost V 6 bases and J 4 bases, with 12 bases left between them. This CDR3 is built from 14 residues. TCRdb's copy holds only in-frame clones and misses some; the assay was immunoSEQ multiplex PCR. The sample consists of over 85,000 clones, more than 75% of them appearing once. This receptor was taken from a woman aged 60-70 years with lung cancer. The sample was PBMCs. V usage is TRBV6-5 and J usage is TRBJ1-4; no definite D call. DNA for the CDR3: TGTGCCAGCAGACAGACAAGTATTAATGAAAAACTGTTTTTT. Translated: CASRQTSINEKLFF.